What follows are 6 T cell receptor beta chains derived from one specimen sequenced in a study of blood T cells in healthy people across ages. It was with a sample-barcoded 5' primer and a J-beta primer mix that a second PCR of roughly 7 to 12 cycles was run. TCRdb fed the 5' RACE reads into MiXCR, producing one record per CDR3 protein. The data hold about 580,000 distinct CDR3 sequences, with around 48% observed a single time. Sequencing was performed on blood. The receptors here all came from a man older than 75 in good health.

J is TRBJ1-2 and V is TRBV15; D may be TRBD1 (6 bases). Germline V CDR1 and CDR2: LNHNV, YYDKDF (reference sequence). V was pared by 2 bases and J by 7 bases, with 17 bases between. The CDR3 length is 15 residues. The CDR3 protein is CATSRWVGGTGGYTF. The CDR3 nucleotides read TGTGCCACCAGCAGATGGGTAGGGGGTACCGGTGGCTACACCTTC. Full variable domain (rest looked up from reference TRBV15 and TRBJ1-2): DAMVIQNPRYQVTQFGKPVTLSCSQTLNHNVMYWYQQKSSQAPKLLFHYYDKDFNNEADTPDNFQSRRPNTSFCFLDIRSPGLGDTAMYLCATSRWVGGTGGYTFGSGTRLTVV.

Points on this clonotype: This may arise from a read error, as a much more abundant clone is one base away. This chain connects TRBV6-5 to TRBJ2-1; 16 positions match TRBD2. CDR1 is MNHEY and CDR2 is SVGAGI in the germline V gene. CDR3 size: 18 residues. The CDR3 here is CACSYGTSGRAGGIEQFF. The DNA for the CDR3 is TGTGCCTGCAGTTACGGGACTAGCGGGAGGGCCGGTGGGATTGAGCAGTTCTTC.

J is TRBJ1-2 and V is TRBV10-3; no clear D gene. Between the trimmed V and J ends, which lost 2 bases and 7 bases, there was a span of 11 bases. The CDR3 has 13 amino acids. From germline, CDR1 is ENHRY and CDR2 SYGVKD. The CDR3 reads CAISEVPWAGYTF. The CDR3 coding sequence is TGTGCCATCAGTGAGGTTCCTTGGGCTGGCTACACCTTC.

In regard to this clonotype: The junction departs from germline at one end; a sequencing error may be responsible. The chain has TRBV7-9 and TRBJ2-7; D uncertain. The germline gives CDR1 SEHNR, CDR2 FQNEAQ (reference sequence). The CDR3 consists of 12 residues. Written as DNA, the CDR3 is TGTGCCAACAGCTTAACTTCCTACGAGCAGTACTTC. This codes for CANSLTSYEQYF. Full variable domain (remainder filled in from reference TRBV7-9 and TRBJ2-7): DTGVSQNPRHKITKRGQNVTFRCDPISEHNRLYWYRQTLGQGPEFLTYFQNEAQLEKSRLLSDRFSAERPKGSFSTLEIQRTEQGDSAMYLCANSLTSYEQYFGPGTRLTVT.

V and J are TRBV4-3 and TRBJ2-3, with D tentatively TRBD2 (6 bases). This CDR3 spans 13 amino acids. The V end lost 5 bases, the J end lost 5 bases, and 11 bases lay between the germline ends. The germline V gene encodes CDR1 LGHNA and CDR2 YSLEER. The CDR3 loop reads CASSGGSGDTQYF. In DNA, the CDR3 is TGCGCCAGCAGCGGGGGGTCGGGAGATACGCAGTATTTT.

This chain joins TRBV5-1 and TRBJ2-2; D gene uncertain. Germline V gives CDR1 SGHRS, CDR2 YFSETQ. This CDR3 has 16 residues. V dropped 1 base and J dropped 3 bases, with 13 bases sitting between them. CDR3 bases: TGCGCCAGCAGCTTGTCAATGGGTTCGGACACCGGGGAGCTGTTTTTT. This sequence encodes CASSLSMGSDTGELFF. The complete variable domain, with remaining parts taken from reference TRBV5-1 and TRBJ2-2, reads KAGVTQTPRYLIKTRGQQVTLSCSPISGHRSVSWYQQTPGQGLQFLFEYFSETQRNKGNFPGRFSGRQFSNSRSEMNVSTLELGDSALYLCASSLSMGSDTGELFFGEGSRLTVL.